Here is one T cell receptor (beta chain) with its context. These data come from a study of blood T cell repertoires in COVID-19. TCRdb's table, derived via immunoSEQ multiplex PCR, lists solely in-frame clones and lacks some. The sample includes about 33,000 clones, roughly nine tenths of them seen just once. The material sequenced was peripheral blood. This sequence was found in a human donor with active COVID-19. The donor label of this sample is uncertain.

CDR3 nucleotides: TGTGCCAGCAGTGTCAGGACAGGGACCTCTGGGGCCAACGTCCTGACTTTC. Residues: CASSVRTGTSGANVLTF. The genes are TRBV6-1 and TRBJ2-6, with 8 bases aligning to TRBD1. V lost 4 bases and J lost 0; bases outside the gene matches: 5. The CDR3 contains 17 residues. From germline, CDR1 is MNHNS and CDR2 SASEGT.